One sample yielded the 19 T cell receptor beta chains listed below, sequenced in a study of CD8 T cells in Susac syndrome. With random hexamers, reverse transcription was performed on about 0.5 to 1 ug of RNA. A single record per CDR3 protein comes from TCRdb applying MiXCR to the immunoSEQ multiplex PCR reads. The sample includes around 71,000 distinct CDR3 sequences, 93% of them seen just once. Sequencing was carried out using CD4+ T cells from PBMCs. These receptors were collected from a human donor with Susac syndrome.

The chain joins TRBV6-2 or TRBV6-3 to TRBJ1-5, with 8 bases matching TRBD1. Germline assignment: CDR1 MNHEY and CDR2 SVGEGT. V lost 8 bases and J lost 1; bases outside the gene matches: 10. CDR3 length: 16 residues. The CDR3 sequence is CASSGQGRRSNQPQHF. The CDR3 DNA reads as TGTGCCAGCTCTGGACAGGGAAGGAGGAGCAATCAGCCCCAGCATTTT.

The chain recombines TRBV18 with TRBJ1-4, with no clear D. This CDR3 comprises 15 residues. Germline V CDR1 and CDR2: KGHSH, LQKENI. V lost 3 bases to trimming and J lost 6 bases, with 14 bases between them. The CDR3 here is CASSPSSRGDEKLFF. DNA for the CDR3: TGTGCCAGCTCACCCTCCTCCCGGGGTGATGAAAAACTGTTTTTT.

The table lists this clonotype with a count of one. The V and J genes are TRBV27 and TRBJ1-2; TRBD1 matches at 7 bases. V shed 5 bases and J 3 bases; nucleotides not matched to a gene: 12. The CDR3 length is 16 residues. Germline-derived CDR1 and CDR2 are MNHEY and SMNVEV (reference sequence). The CDR3 reads CASSTPLPGGHYGYTF. CDR3 coding DNA: TGTGCCAGCAGTACGCCATTACCAGGGGGGCACTATGGCTACACCTTC.

The J gene is TRBJ2-2, the V gene TRBV5-1; 7 bases line up with TRBD2. Losses at the gene ends were 5 bases for V and 5 bases for J; bases not matched to a gene: 12. The CDR3 consists of 16 residues. Germline CDR1 and CDR2: SGHRS and YFSETQ. CDR3 coding DNA: TGCGCCAGCAGTCTTCCATCGGGGGGTCGTACCGGGGAGCTGTTTTTT. It translates to CASSLPSGGRTGELFF.

The rearrangement joins TRBV9 to TRBJ2-7; either TRBD1 or TRBD2 may fit D (5 bases each). This CDR3 contains 15 residues. V dropped 3 bases and J dropped 0 bases, with 13 bases sitting between them. CDR1 and CDR2 from the germline V gene are SGDLS and YYNGEE. CDR3 nucleotide sequence: TGTGCCAGCAGCGGCCGGGACGGTTACTCCTACGAGCAGTACTTC. This codes for CASSGRDGYSYEQYF.

This chain links TRBV5-6 with TRBJ2-6; D gene uncertain. Deletions cut 2 bases from V and 2 bases from J, with 5 bases between. Germline lookup yields CDR1 SGHDT and CDR2 YYEEEE. The CDR3 consists of 14 residues. This chain's CDR3 is CASSLLAGANVLTF. CDR3 in DNA: TGTGCCAGCAGCTTATTAGCTGGGGCCAACGTCCTGACTTTC.

CDR3: CASSPQPGQIYGYTF. CDR3 nucleotides: TGTGCCAGCAGTCCCCAGCCGGGACAGATCTATGGCTACACCTTC. The chain combines TRBV27 with TRBJ1-2, with TRBD1 matching 7 bases. The CDR3 contains 15 residues. Germline CDR1 reads MNHEY; CDR2 reads SMNVEV (reference sequence). Losses at the gene ends were 5 bases for V and 4 bases for J; bases not matched to a gene: 10.

V usage is TRBV11-3 and J usage is TRBJ1-2, with D possibly being TRBD1 (5 bases). This CDR3 has 15 amino acids. CDR1 is SGHNT, CDR2 YENEEA, per germline. V was trimmed by 0 bases and J by 4 bases, leaving 12 bases between them. The CDR3 is CASSLDLGTVYGYTF. In DNA form, the CDR3 reads TGTGCCAGCAGCTTAGATTTGGGGACGGTCTATGGCTACACCTTC.

The chain combines TRBV7-2 with TRBJ1-4, with 9 bases lining up with TRBD1. Germline CDR1 is SGHTA and CDR2 is FQGNSA. The length of the CDR3 is 16 residues. The V gene end was trimmed by 1 base and the J gene end by 6 bases; junction bases not matched to a gene: 6. CDR3 sequence (DNA): TGTGCCAGCAGCTTAGTTTGGGACAGGGATGATGAAAAACTGTTTTTT. This codes for CASSLVWDRDDEKLFF.

The chain uses TRBV19 and TRBJ1-1; TRBD1 is a possible D gene (6 bases). From germline, CDR1 is LNHDA and CDR2 SQIVND (reference sequence). The V and J ends lost 3 bases and 11 bases respectively, with 16 bases between them. CDR3 length: 13 residues. This CDR3 reads CASSMGTGTRAFF. As DNA, the CDR3 is TGTGCCAGTAGTATGGGGACCGGGACACGCGCTTTCTTT.

CDR3 in DNA: TGTGCCAGCAAAACCGGGACACGGGGAACTTTCTTT. Translation: CASKTGTRGTFF. The chain joins TRBV28 to TRBJ1-1; possible D gene TRBD1, 6 bases. Trimming left V 7 bases short and J 12 bases short, with 18 bases between. CDR3 size: 12 residues. CDR1 MDHEN and CDR2 SYDVKM come from the germline V gene.

The chain is built from TRBV12-3 or TRBV12-4 and TRBJ2-7, with a tentative D call TRBD1 (6 bases). This CDR3 comprises 15 residues. Deletions cut 1 base from V and 0 bases from J, with 10 bases between. CDR3 in DNA: TGTGCCAGCAGTTTAGGGGGGCTTAGCTCCTACGAGCAGTACTTC. This encodes CASSLGGLSSYEQYF.

The chain joins TRBV2 to TRBJ1-1, with D possibly matching TRBD1 (5 bases). The CDR3 totals 14 residues. The V end lost 4 bases, the J end lost 0 bases, and 9 bases lay between the germline ends. Germline loops: CDR1 SNHLY, CDR2 FYNNEI. The CDR3 bases are TGTGCCAGCAGTGTTGACAGAATGAACACTGAAGCTTTCTTT. Translating gives CASSVDRMNTEAFF.

CDR3 loop: CASSLGIGRGESNQPQHF. DNA of the CDR3: TGTGCCAGCAGTTTAGGTATCGGCAGGGGGGAGAGCAATCAGCCCCAGCATTTT. The chain carries TRBV12-3 or TRBV12-4 and TRBJ1-5; 7 bases agree with TRBD1. CDR3 length: 18 amino acids. V lost 1 base, J lost 1 base, and 10 bases stayed unmatched.

The rearrangement links TRBV7-6 to TRBJ2-7, with a possible D match to TRBD1 (5 bases). In germline, CDR1 is SGHVS, CDR2 FNYEAQ. V gave up 1 base and J gave up 6 bases, with 13 bases separating them. The CDR3 extends over 14 amino acids. DNA of the CDR3: TGTGCCAGCAGCTTAGAGGGGATACCCTCCGAGCAGTACTTC. The encoded protein is CASSLEGIPSEQYF.

This chain connects TRBV5-6 to TRBJ2-3, with D possibly matching TRBD1 (5 bases). Germline V gene data show CDR1 as SGHDT and CDR2 as YYEEEE. CDR3 size: 15 residues. Trimming shortened V by 5 bases and J by 5 bases, and 18 bases separated the two germline ends. In DNA form, the CDR3 reads TGTGCCAGCAGTACGATTCGGACACCAGGAGATACGCAGTATTTT. Translating it yields CASSTIRTPGDTQYF. The full variable domain, its missing parts supplied by reference TRBV5-6 and TRBJ2-3, is DAGVTQSPTHLIKTRGQQVTLRCSPKSGHDTVSWYQQALGQGPQFIFQYYEEEERQRGNFPDRFSGHQFPNYSSELNVNALLLGDSALYLCASSTIRTPGDTQYFGPGTRLTVL.

This chain joins TRBV28 and TRBJ2-7; D ambiguous. This CDR3 has 14 residues. Germline CDR1 is MDHEN and CDR2 is SYDVKM. Trimming removed 3 bases from V and 6 bases from J, with 15 bases in between. CDR3: CASSFMTGVREQYF. DNA for the CDR3: TGTGCCAGCAGTTTTATGACCGGTGTACGCGAGCAGTACTTC. Full variable domain (remainder filled in from reference TRBV28 and TRBJ2-7): DVKVTQSSRYLVKRTGEKVFLECVQDMDHENMFWYRQDPGLGLRLIYFSYDVKMKEKGDIPEGYSVSREKKERFSLILESASTNQTSMYLCASSFMTGVREQYFGPGTRLTVT.

This chain joins TRBV20-1 and TRBJ1-1; D remains ambiguous. The germline V gene encodes CDR1 DFQATT and CDR2 SNEGSKA (reference sequence). The CDR3 has 11 amino acids. V was pared by 7 bases and J by 4 bases, with 10 bases between. CDR3 residues: CSVYLRTEAFF. The CDR3 DNA reads as TGCAGTGTTTACCTACGCACTGAAGCTTTCTTT.

The V and J genes are TRBV3-1 and TRBJ1-6, with 9 positions matching TRBD1. The CDR3 has 16 residues. V lost 2 bases, J lost 14 bases, and 13 bases stayed unmatched. Looked up from germline, CDR1 is LGHDT and CDR2 is YNNKEL (reference sequence). Here the CDR3 reads CASSQNVPGQGSALHF. The CDR3 nucleotides are TGTGCCAGCAGCCAAAACGTCCCGGGACAGGGATCGGCCCTCCACTTT.